The 19 T cell receptor beta chains below all came from one sample that was sequenced in a study of T cell responses to AZD1222 COVID-19 vaccine. Clones were read by immunoSEQ multiplex PCR, and TCRdb kept only the in-frame ones, dropping some. The sample holds around 99,000 clones, 70% to 90% seen once. This specimen consisted of peripheral blood, obtained on day 0 of AZD1222 vaccination. These receptors all come from an adult in good health.

In the case of this clone: The same CDR3 also results from other DNA sequences found in this sample. The chain is built from TRBV7-2 and TRBJ1-2; D ambiguous. CDR1 is SGHTA and CDR2 is FQGNSA in the germline V gene. This CDR3 has 13 amino acids. Trimming took 0 bases from V and 5 from J, leaving 7 bases between them. CDR3: CASSLATAYGYTF. The CDR3, as DNA: TGTGCCAGCAGCTTAGCGACCGCGTATGGCTACACCTTC.

The chain has TRBV27 and TRBJ1-2; weak D call: TRBD1 (6 bases). This CDR3 is built from 13 residues. Germline CDR1 is MNHEY and CDR2 is SMNVEV (reference sequence). V lost 2 bases to trimming and J lost 5 bases, with 9 bases between them. The CDR3 nucleotides are TGTGCCAGCAGTTTAACAGGGCTTTATGGCTACACCTTC. Translated: CASSLTGLYGYTF.

The rearrangement uses TRBV10-3 and TRBJ2-1; TRBD1 is a possible D gene (6 bases). The CDR3 is 11 amino acids. V lost 7 bases, J lost 8 bases, and 9 bases lay in between. CDR1 and CDR2 from the germline V gene are ENHRY and SYGVKD. The CDR3 reads CAIMRQDEQFF. The CDR3 coding sequence is TGTGCCATCATGCGACAGGATGAGCAGTTCTTC.

Only one count was recorded for this clone. This rearrangement joins TRBV12-3 or TRBV12-4 to TRBJ1-5, with unresolved D. CDR3 length: 13 residues. Trimming removed 5 bases from V and 3 bases from J, with 8 bases in between. CDR3 loop: CASSLGPNQPQHF. The CDR3 DNA sequence: TGTGCCAGCAGTCTTGGCCCCAATCAGCCCCAGCATTTT.

This chain links TRBV19 with TRBJ1-6, with D uncertain. The CDR3 consists of 16 residues. Germline CDR1 LNHDA, CDR2 SQIVND (reference sequence). V dropped 6 bases and J dropped 0 bases, with 12 bases sitting between them. CDR3 DNA sequence: TGTGCCAGTAGCCCCTCTGCGAGCTCCTATAATTCACCCCTCCACTTT. It yields the protein CASSPSASSYNSPLHF.

This chain connects TRBV19 to TRBJ1-2; D is perhaps TRBD1 (5 bases). This CDR3 comprises 11 residues. V lost 5 bases and J lost 5, with 6 bases in between. CDR1 and CDR2 from the germline V gene are LNHDA and SQIVND (reference sequence). The DNA for the CDR3 is TGTGCCAGTAGTCCAGGGTATGGCTACACCTTC. Protein: CASSPGYGYTF. Looking up the rest from reference TRBV19 and TRBJ1-2 gives the full variable domain: DGGITQSPKYLFRKEGQNVTLSCEQNLNHDAMYWYRQDPGQGLRLIYYSQIVNDFQKGDIAEGYSVSREKKESFPLTVTSAQKNPTAFYLCASSPGYGYTFGSGTRLTVV.

This clone has a single count. The CDR3 region has the DNA TGTGCCAGCAGTGAAGCGGTGGGTACGCAGTATTTT. It yields the protein CASSEAVGTQYF. The rearrangement joins TRBV2 to TRBJ2-3; D ambiguous. Per germline, CDR1 SNHLY and CDR2 FYNNEI. CDR3 length: 12 residues. The V end lost 0 bases, the J end lost 8 bases, and 6 bases lay between the germline ends.

This clone occurred a few times. V and J are TRBV19 and TRBJ1-2, with D maybe TRBD1 (6 bases). This CDR3 is built from 16 residues. Trimming took off 5 bases at V and 5 bases at J, with 21 bases between the two ends. Germline CDR1 is LNHDA and CDR2 is SQIVND (reference sequence). For the CDR3, the DNA is TGTGCCAGTAGTGCCCGCCCATTAGGGGGATTATATGGCTACACCTTC. Amino acids: CASSARPLGGLYGYTF.

This rearrangement joins TRBV28 to TRBJ2-4, with D hard to call. The CDR3 runs to 16 residues. Germline loops: CDR1 MDHEN, CDR2 SYDVKM. V lost 2 bases and J lost 1, with 12 bases in between. CDR3 residues: CASSLVGIGAKNIQYF. The CDR3 DNA is TGTGCCAGCAGTTTAGTAGGGATCGGGGCCAAAAACATTCAGTACTTC.

In DNA, the CDR3 is TGCAGTGCCCTATACCCGGGGGGCTACACCTTC. Its translation: CSALYPGGYTF. V is TRBV20-1 and J is TRBJ1-2; unclear D gene. The germline CDR1 and CDR2 sequences are DFQATT and SNEGSKA (reference sequence). The ends were cut back, 6 bases at V and 8 bases at J, with 13 bases in the middle. The CDR3 is 11 amino acids.

This chain links TRBV6-5 with TRBJ2-7; a possible D gene is TRBD2 (6 bases). Germline V lookup: CDR1 MNHEY, CDR2 SVGAGI. The length of the CDR3 is 13 residues. Between the trimmed V and J ends, which lost 6 bases and 6 bases, there was a span of 15 bases. Here the CDR3 DNA reads TGTGCCAGCAGCACCCAGGAGGGATCCGAGCAGTACTTC. It is translated as CASSTQEGSEQYF.

The chain recombines TRBV7-9 with TRBJ1-5; D may be TRBD1 (5 bases). Germline V gene lookup returns CDR1 SEHNR and CDR2 FQNEAQ (reference sequence). Trimming stripped 4 bases from V and 2 bases from J, with 12 bases between. This CDR3 region has 15 residues. The CDR3 sequence: CASSSQGGGNQPQHF. The CDR3 nucleotides read TGTGCCAGCAGCTCCCAGGGTGGTGGCAATCAGCCCCAGCATTTT.

In this sample, this clone turned up a few times. The V and J genes are TRBV19 and TRBJ2-7; 9 nucleotides line up with TRBD2. The CDR3 is 13 residues long. From germline, CDR1 is LNHDA and CDR2 SQIVND (reference sequence). V lost 5 bases and J lost 6; bases outside the gene matches: 5. The CDR3 spells CASSLERGAEQYF. The CDR3, as DNA: TGTGCCAGTAGTCTTGAGCGGGGGGCCGAGCAGTACTTC.

The chain links TRBV11-3 to TRBJ1-6, with D tentatively TRBD1 (5 bases). CDR3 length equals 13 residues. V was clipped by 4 bases and J by 6 bases, with 7 bases between them. Germline values: CDR1 SGHNT, CDR2 YENEEA. CDR3 protein: CASSSGGNSPLHF. The DNA for the CDR3 is TGTGCCAGCAGCTCCGGGGGTAATTCACCCCTCCACTTT. Complete variable domain (other parts from reference TRBV11-3 and TRBJ1-6): EAGVVQSPRYKIIEKKQPVAFWCNPISGHNTLYWYLQNLGQGPELLIRYENEEAVDDSQLPKDRFSAERLKGVDSTLKIQPAELGDSAVYLCASSSGGNSPLHFGNGTRLTVT.

V usage is TRBV6-1 and J usage is TRBJ1-2; no clear D. Germline-derived CDR1 and CDR2 are MNHNS and SASEGT. CDR3 length equals 13 residues. The V gene lost 2 bases and the J gene lost 4 bases, with 8 bases spanning the gap. CDR3: CASSEQVVYGYTF. CDR3 coding DNA: TGTGCCAGCAGTGAACAGGTGGTCTATGGCTACACCTTC.

This chain connects TRBV18 to TRBJ1-6, with D uncertain. CDR1 is KGHSH and CDR2 is LQKENI in the germline V gene. This CDR3 is built from 12 residues. The V and J ends lost 5 bases and 5 bases respectively, with 4 bases between them. CDR3 nucleotides: TGTGCCAGCTCAGCTAATAATTCACCCCTCCACTTT. Its translation: CASSANNSPLHF.

This chain uses TRBV28 with TRBJ2-7, with 12 bases matching TRBD2. The CDR3 covers 18 residues. Trimming cost V 3 bases and J 2 bases; bases outside gene matches: 11. Germline assignment: CDR1 MDHEN and CDR2 SYDVKM. CDR3 loop: CASSFPLRTSGEAYEQYF. The DNA for the CDR3 is TGTGCCAGCAGTTTTCCTCTCAGGACTAGCGGGGAGGCCTACGAGCAGTACTTC.

The CDR3 nucleotides read TGTGCCAGCAGTTTCGGGGGGGCCCCCAGCTCCTACAATGAGCAGTTCTTC. Its protein is CASSFGGAPSSYNEQFF. The J gene is TRBJ2-1, the V gene TRBV28; 8 nucleotides match TRBD2. This CDR3 has 17 residues. The V gene end was trimmed by 3 bases and the J gene end by 0 bases; junction bases not matched to a gene: 7. CDR1 is MDHEN, CDR2 SYDVKM, per germline.

The V gene is TRBV5-1, the J gene TRBJ2-3; TRBD2 is a possible D gene (6 bases). Germline V CDR1 and CDR2: SGHRS, YFSETQ. V was cut by 4 bases and J by 0 bases, with 12 bases left in between. The CDR3 is made up of 15 amino acids. CDR3 sequence (DNA): TGCGCCAGCAGCCCAGGGAGCGGGAGCACAGATACGCAGTATTTT. This translates into CASSPGSGSTDTQYF.